These 3 T cell receptor beta chains share one sample of origin, sequenced in a study of cytomegalovirus exposure and HLA in healthy donors. The study ran its PCR with 60 Vbeta and 13 Jbeta primers. Assay used: immunoSEQ multiplex PCR; TCRdb lists only in-frame clones, some missing. The sample gives 150,000 to 200,000 clones, about 75% of which show up once; roughly 2% is in the top ten. Sequenced input: PBMCs. These receptors were collected from a female donor in good health and CMV-seronegative.

The chain recombines TRBV7-9 with TRBJ1-6; D gene uncertain. This CDR3 is 17 amino acids long. Deletions cut 4 bases from V and 0 bases from J, with 13 bases between. Germline loops: CDR1 SEHNR, CDR2 FQNEAQ (reference sequence). Written as DNA, the CDR3 is TGTGCCAGCAGCTCGACTCCTCCCGGCTCCTATAATTCACCCCTCCACTTT. This sequence encodes CASSSTPPGSYNSPLHF. Full variable domain (rest looked up from reference TRBV7-9 and TRBJ1-6): DTGVSQNPRHKITKRGQNVTFRCDPISEHNRLYWYRQTLGQGPEFLTYFQNEAQLEKSRLLSDRFSAERPKGSFSTLEIQRTEQGDSAMYLCASSSTPPGSYNSPLHFGNGTRLTVT.

The rearrangement links TRBV7-8 to TRBJ2-7; D is possibly TRBD1 (6 bases). CDR3 length: 13 amino acids. Germline loops: CDR1 SGHVS, CDR2 FQNEAQ. V gave up 5 bases and J gave up 0 bases, with 8 bases separating them. DNA for the CDR3: TGTGCCAGCAGCCGGGGACACTCCTACGAGCAGTACTTC. It specifies CASSRGHSYEQYF. Variable domain in full (rest from reference TRBV7-8 and TRBJ2-7): GAGVSQSPRYKVAKRGQDVALRCDPISGHVSLFWYQQALGQGPEFLTYFQNEAQLDKSGLPSDRFFAERPEGSVSTLKIQRTQQEDSAVYLCASSRGHSYEQYFGPGTRLTVT.

This clone was seen more than once but under ten times. J is TRBJ1-1 and V is TRBV6-5; 11 bases map to TRBD1. The CDR3 consists of 15 residues. CDR1 MNHEY and CDR2 SVGAGI come from the germline V gene. Germline trimming cut 6 bases from V and 7 bases from J; bases unmatched to any gene: 10. The CDR3: CASRLGQGARGEAFF. The CDR3 DNA reads as TGTGCCAGCAGACTAGGACAGGGGGCGCGGGGTGAAGCTTTCTTT.